This entry concerns a single TCR beta chain. The antigen is undetermined. This record belongs to a study of cytomegalovirus exposure and HLA in healthy donors. Per germline, CDR1 LNHDA and CDR2 SQIVND (reference sequence). V was pared by 7 bases and J by 5 bases, with 22 bases between. The CDR3 is 16 residues long. The PCR employed 60 Vbeta primers together with 13 Jbeta primers. Generated by immunoSEQ multiplex PCR, the TCRdb table keeps only in-frame clones and is missing some. The table for this sample gives tens of thousands of clones. The study, taken as a whole, reports: A missense DCLRE1C variant was associated with V- and J-gene trimming of TCR beta chains in a later analysis, and an independent cohort replicated the association. Earlier results showed most TCR beta V segments being productive about 87% or about 30% of the time.

The chain couples TRBV19 to TRBJ2-3; TRBD2 might be the D (7 bases). The sequence was collected from a male donor in good health and CMV-seronegative. Sample: PBMCs. CDR3 nucleotide sequence: TGTGCCAGTACCTCCAGGGGCGGGAGTAGAGTAGATACGCAGTATTTT. Translated, it gives CASTSRGGSRVDTQYF.